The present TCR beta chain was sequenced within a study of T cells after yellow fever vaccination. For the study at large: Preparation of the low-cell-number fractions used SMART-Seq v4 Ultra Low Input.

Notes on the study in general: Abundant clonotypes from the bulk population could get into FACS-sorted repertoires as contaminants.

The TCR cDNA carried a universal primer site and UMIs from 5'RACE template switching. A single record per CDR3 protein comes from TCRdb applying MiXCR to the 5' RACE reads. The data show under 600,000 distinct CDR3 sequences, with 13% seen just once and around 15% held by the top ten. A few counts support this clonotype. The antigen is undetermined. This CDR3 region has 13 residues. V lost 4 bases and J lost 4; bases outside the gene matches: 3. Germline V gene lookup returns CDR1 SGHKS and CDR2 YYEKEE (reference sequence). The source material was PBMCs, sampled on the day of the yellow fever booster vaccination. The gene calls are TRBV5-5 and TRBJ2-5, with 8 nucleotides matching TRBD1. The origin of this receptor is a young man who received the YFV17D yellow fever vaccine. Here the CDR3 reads CASSNDRGETQYF. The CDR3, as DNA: TGTGCCAGCAGCAATGACAGGGGAGAGACCCAGTACTTC.